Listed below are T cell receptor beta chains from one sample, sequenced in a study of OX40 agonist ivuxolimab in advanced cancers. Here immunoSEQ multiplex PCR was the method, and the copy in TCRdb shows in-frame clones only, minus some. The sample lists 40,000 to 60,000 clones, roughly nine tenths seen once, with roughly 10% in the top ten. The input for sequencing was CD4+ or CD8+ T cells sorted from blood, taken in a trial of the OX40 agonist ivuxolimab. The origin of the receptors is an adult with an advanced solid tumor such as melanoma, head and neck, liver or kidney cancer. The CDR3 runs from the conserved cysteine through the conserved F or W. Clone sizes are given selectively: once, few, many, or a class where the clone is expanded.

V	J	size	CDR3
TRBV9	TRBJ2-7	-	CASSVGLSNYEQYF
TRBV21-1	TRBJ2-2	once	CASSETGPANTGELFF
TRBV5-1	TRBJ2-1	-	CASSSDRGDYNEQFF
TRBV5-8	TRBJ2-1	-	CASSLHGNEQFF
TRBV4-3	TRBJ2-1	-	CASSSKRTSGTHNEQFF
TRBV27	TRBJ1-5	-	CASTTQDLYFSNQPQHF
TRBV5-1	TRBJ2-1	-	CASSSGYNEQFF
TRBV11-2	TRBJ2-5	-	CASGSLAQETQYF
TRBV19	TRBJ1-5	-	CASSGTGGEQPQHF
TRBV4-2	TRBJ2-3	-	CASSQDNLDTQYF
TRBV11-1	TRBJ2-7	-	CASSPGLAENYEQYF
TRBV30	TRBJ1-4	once	CAWSVRGNPEKLFF
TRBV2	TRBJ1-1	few	CASKALENTEAFF
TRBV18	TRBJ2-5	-	CASSTSAEETQYF
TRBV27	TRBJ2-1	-	CASSLILGSGGRNEQFF
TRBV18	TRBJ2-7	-	CASSPFGTGDEQYF
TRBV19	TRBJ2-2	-	CASSFRLAGNTGELFF
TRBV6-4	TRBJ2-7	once	CASSEPQGLAGCFYEQYF
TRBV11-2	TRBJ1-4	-	CASSFVSEKLFF
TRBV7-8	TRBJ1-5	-	CASSPDRNQPQHF
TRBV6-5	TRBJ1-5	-	CASSRQINQPQHF
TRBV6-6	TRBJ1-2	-	CASSDSLYGYTF
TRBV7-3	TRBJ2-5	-	CASSLTPGPQETQYF
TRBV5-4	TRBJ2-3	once	CASSLASTDTQYF
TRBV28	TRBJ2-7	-	CASSLGRDHEQYF
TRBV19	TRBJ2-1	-	CASSILGGGYNEQFF
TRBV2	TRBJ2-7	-	CASSGAASYEQYF